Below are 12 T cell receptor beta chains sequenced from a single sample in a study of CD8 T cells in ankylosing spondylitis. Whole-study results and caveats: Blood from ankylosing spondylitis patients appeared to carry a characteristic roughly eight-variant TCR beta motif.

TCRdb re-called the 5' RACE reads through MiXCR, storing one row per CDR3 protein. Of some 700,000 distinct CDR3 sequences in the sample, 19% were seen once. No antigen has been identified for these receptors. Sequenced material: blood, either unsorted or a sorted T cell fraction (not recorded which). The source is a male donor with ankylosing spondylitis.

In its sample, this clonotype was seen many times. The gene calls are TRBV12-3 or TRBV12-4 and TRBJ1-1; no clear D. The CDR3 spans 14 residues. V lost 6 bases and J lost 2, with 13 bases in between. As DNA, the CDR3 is TGTGCCAGCAGCTTTCGAGGCGCAAACACTGAAGCTTTCTTT. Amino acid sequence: CASSFRGANTEAFF.

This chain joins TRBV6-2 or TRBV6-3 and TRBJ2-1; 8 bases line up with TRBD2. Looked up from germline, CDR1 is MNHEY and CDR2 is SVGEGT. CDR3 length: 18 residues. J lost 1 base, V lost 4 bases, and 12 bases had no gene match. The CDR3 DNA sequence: TGTGCCAGCAGTTCATCTTTCGGACTAGCCAATTCCTACAATGAGCAGTTCTTC. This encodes CASSSSFGLANSYNEQFF.

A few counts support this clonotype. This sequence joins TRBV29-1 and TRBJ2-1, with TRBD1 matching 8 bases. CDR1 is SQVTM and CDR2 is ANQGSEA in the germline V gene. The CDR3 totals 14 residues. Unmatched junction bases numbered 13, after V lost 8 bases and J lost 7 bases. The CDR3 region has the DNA TGCAGCTCACCCTCCGGGCAGGGGGCTAATGAGCAGTTCTTC. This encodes CSSPSGQGANEQFF.

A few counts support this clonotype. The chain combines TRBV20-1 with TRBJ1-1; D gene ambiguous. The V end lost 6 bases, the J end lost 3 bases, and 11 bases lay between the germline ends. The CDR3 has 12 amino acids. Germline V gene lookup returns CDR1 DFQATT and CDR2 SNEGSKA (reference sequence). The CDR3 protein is CSAPDQDTEAFF. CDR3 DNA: TGCAGTGCCCCGGACCAGGACACTGAAGCTTTCTTT.

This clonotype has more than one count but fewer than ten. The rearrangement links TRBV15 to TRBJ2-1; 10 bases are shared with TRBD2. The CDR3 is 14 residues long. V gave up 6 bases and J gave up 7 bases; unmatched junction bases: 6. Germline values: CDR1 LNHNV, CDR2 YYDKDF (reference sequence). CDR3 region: CATSTGTSVNEQFF. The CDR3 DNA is TGTGCCACCAGTACCGGGACTAGCGTTAATGAGCAGTTCTTC.

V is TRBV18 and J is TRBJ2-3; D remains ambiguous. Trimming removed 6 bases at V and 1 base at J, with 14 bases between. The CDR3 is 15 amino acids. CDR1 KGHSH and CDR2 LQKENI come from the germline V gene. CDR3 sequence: CASSPTTVGTDTQYF. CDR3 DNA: TGTGCCAGCTCCCCCACTACCGTAGGCACAGATACGCAGTATTTT. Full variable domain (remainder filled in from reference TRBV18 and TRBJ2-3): NAGVMQNPRHLVRRRGQEARLRCSPMKGHSHVYWYRQLPEEGLKFMVYLQKENIIDESGMPKERFSAEFPKEGPSILRIQQVVRGDSAAYFCASSPTTVGTDTQYFGPGTRLTVL.

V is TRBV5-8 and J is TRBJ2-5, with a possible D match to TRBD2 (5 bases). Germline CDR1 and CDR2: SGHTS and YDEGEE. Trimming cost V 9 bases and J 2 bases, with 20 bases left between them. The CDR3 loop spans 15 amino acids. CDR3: CATLKLRGGQETQYF. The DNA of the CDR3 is TGTGCCACCCTGAAGTTACGCGGAGGTCAAGAGACCCAGTACTTC.

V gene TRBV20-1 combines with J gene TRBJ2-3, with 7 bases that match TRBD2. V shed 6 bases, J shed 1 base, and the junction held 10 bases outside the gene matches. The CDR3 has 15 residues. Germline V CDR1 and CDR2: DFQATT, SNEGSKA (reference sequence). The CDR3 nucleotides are TGCAGTGCCCTGCACGGGGGGAAGGGCACAGATACGCAGTATTTT. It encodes CSALHGGKGTDTQYF.

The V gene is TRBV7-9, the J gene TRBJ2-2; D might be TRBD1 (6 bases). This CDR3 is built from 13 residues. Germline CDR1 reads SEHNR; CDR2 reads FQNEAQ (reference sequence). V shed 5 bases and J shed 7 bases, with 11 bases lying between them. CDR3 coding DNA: TGTGCCAGCAGCCCCGGACAGCACGGGGAGCTGTTTTTT. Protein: CASSPGQHGELFF.

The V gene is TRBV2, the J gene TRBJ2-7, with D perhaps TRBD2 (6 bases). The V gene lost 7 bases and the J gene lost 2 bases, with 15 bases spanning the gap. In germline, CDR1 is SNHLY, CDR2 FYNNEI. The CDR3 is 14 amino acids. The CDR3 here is CASMGGEFAYEQYF. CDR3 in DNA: TGTGCCAGCATGGGCGGGGAGTTTGCCTACGAGCAGTACTTC.

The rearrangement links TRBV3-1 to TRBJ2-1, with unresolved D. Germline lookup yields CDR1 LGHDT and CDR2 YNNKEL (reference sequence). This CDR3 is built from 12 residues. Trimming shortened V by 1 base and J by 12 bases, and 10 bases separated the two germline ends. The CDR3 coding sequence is TGTGCCAGCAGCCAAGGACTCAGAGCGCAGTTCTTC. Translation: CASSQGLRAQFF.

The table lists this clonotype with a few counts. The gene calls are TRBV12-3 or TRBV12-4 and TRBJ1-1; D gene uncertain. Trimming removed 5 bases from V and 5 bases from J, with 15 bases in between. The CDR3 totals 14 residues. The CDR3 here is CASSHSRAQTEAFF. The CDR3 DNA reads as TGTGCCAGCAGTCATTCGAGGGCGCAAACTGAAGCTTTCTTT.